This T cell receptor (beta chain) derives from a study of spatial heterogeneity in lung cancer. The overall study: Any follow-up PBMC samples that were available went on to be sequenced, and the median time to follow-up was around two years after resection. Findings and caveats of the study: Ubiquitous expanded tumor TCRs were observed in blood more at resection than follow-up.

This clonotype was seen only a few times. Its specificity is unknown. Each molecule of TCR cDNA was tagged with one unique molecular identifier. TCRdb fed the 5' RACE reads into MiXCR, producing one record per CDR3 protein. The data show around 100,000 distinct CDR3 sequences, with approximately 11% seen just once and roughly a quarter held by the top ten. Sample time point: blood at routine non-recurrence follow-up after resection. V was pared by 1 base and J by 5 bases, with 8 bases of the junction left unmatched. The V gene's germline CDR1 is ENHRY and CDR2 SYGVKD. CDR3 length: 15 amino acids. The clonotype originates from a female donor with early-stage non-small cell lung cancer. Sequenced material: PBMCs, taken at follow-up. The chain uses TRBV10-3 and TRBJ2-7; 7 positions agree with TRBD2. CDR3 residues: CAISEYGGSINEQYF. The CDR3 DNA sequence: TGTGCCATCAGTGAGTACGGCGGGAGCATCAACGAGCAGTACTTC.